Below are 17 T cell receptor beta chains sequenced from a single sample in a study of T cell responses to AZD1222 COVID-19 vaccine. Sequencing was performed with immunoSEQ multiplex PCR; in TCRdb, only in-frame clones are kept and a portion is missing. The repertoire holds some 150,000 clones, roughly nine tenths seen once, with 1.5% to 2% in the top ten. This specimen was peripheral blood, taken on day 0 of AZD1222 vaccination. The source is an adult in good health.

V and J are TRBV2 and TRBJ1-2; D gene uncertain. V lost 3 bases, J lost 3 bases, and 5 bases lay in between. Germline CDR1 and CDR2: SNHLY and FYNNEI. This CDR3 is 12 amino acids long. CDR3 DNA: TGTGCCAGCAGTGAGGGATACTATGGCTACACCTTC. Protein: CASSEGYYGYTF.

The rearrangement links TRBV30 to TRBJ1-6, with D uncertain. The germline V gene has CDR1 GTSNPN and CDR2 SVGIG (reference sequence). CDR3 length: 13 residues. V gave up 2 bases and J gave up 6 bases, with 8 bases separating them. The CDR3 sequence is CAWSPQPNSPLHF. CDR3 DNA sequence: TGTGCCTGGAGTCCCCAGCCTAATTCACCCCTCCACTTT.

Only one count was recorded for this clone. The chain recombines TRBV2 with TRBJ1-4, with D unclear. Trimming cost V 6 bases and J 6 bases, with 14 bases left between them. The CDR3 is 14 residues long. CDR1 SNHLY and CDR2 FYNNEI come from the germline V gene. This chain's CDR3 is CASRSAQRDEKLFF. The CDR3 DNA reads as TGTGCCAGCAGGTCAGCGCAGCGGGATGAAAAACTGTTTTTT.

The genes are TRBV7-2 and TRBJ2-1; no clear D. Trimming removed 1 base at V and 5 bases at J, with 9 bases between. The germline CDR1 and CDR2 sequences are SGHTA and FQGNSA. The CDR3 length is 14 residues. The CDR3 reads CASSLEGVNNEQFF. The CDR3, as DNA: TGTGCCAGCAGCTTAGAAGGCGTCAACAATGAGCAGTTCTTC.

V usage is TRBV7-9 and J usage is TRBJ1-5, with 7 bases matching TRBD1. The V gene end was trimmed by 5 bases and the J gene end by 5 bases; junction bases not matched to a gene: 6. Germline V gene sequence: CDR1 SEHNR, CDR2 FQNEAQ (reference sequence). CDR3 length: 14 residues. The CDR3 protein is CASSPGQKDQPQHF. In DNA, the CDR3 is TGTGCCAGCAGCCCGGGACAGAAAGATCAGCCCCAGCATTTT.

The chain is built from TRBV7-8 and TRBJ2-2; 7 bases line up with TRBD1. The CDR3 extends over 18 amino acids. Trimming at V came to 2 bases and at J to 0 bases, leaving 9 bases not matched to a gene. CDR1 is SGHVS and CDR2 is FQNEAQ in the germline V gene. The CDR3 here is CASSLFRTGPTNTGELFF. CDR3 in DNA: TGTGCCAGCAGCTTATTCAGGACAGGACCAACGAACACCGGGGAGCTGTTTTTT.

The DNA for the CDR3 is TGTGCCAGCGCCTCCGTAGTCGGCTATGGCTACACCTTC. Its protein is CASASVVGYGYTF. The chain combines TRBV19 with TRBJ1-2; D unresolved. The V end lost 9 bases, the J end lost 4 bases, and 15 bases lay between the germline ends. Germline CDR1 LNHDA, CDR2 SQIVND (reference sequence). The CDR3 is 13 residues long.

The chain carries TRBV30 and TRBJ1-5; 7 bases line up with TRBD1. Germline lookup yields CDR1 GTSNPN and CDR2 SVGIG (reference sequence). With 3 bases clipped from V and 3 bases from J, the junction kept 2 bases outside the gene matches. This CDR3 spans 13 amino acids. The CDR3 nucleotides read TGTGCCTGGAGGACAGGGCTCAATCAGCCCCAGCATTTT. Translating gives CAWRTGLNQPQHF.

The CDR3 nucleotides are TGTGCCAGCAGTTATCGGGTTTCACCCCTCCACTTT. Its translation is CASSYRVSPLHF. V is TRBV6-2 or TRBV6-3 and J is TRBJ1-6; D gene ambiguous. CDR1 and CDR2 (germline): MNHEY, SVGEGT. CDR3 length: 12 residues. V was trimmed by 3 bases and J by 9 bases, leaving 6 bases between them.

The chain combines TRBV21-1 with TRBJ1-6. TRBV21-1 is flagged as a pseudogene. The length of the CDR3 is 15 residues. In DNA, the CDR3 is TGTGCCAGCAGCAGAACAGGGAGGCCTAATTCACCCCTCCACTTT. Translated, it gives CASSRTGRPNSPLHF.

Here the CDR3 reads CASSFSDVGGYTF. CDR3 DNA sequence: TGTGCCAGCAGTTTCTCCGACGTTGGTGGCTACACCTTC. The chain is built from TRBV27 and TRBJ1-2; no definite D call. The length of the CDR3 is 13 residues. V lost 3 bases, J lost 7 bases, and 12 bases lay in between. Germline V CDR1 and CDR2: MNHEY, SMNVEV (reference sequence).

The CDR3 region has the DNA TGCGCCAGCAGCCTCGGGACAGGGTACAATGAGCAGTTCTTC. The encoded protein is CASSLGTGYNEQFF. The chain has TRBV4-1 and TRBJ2-1; TRBD1 matches 9 bases. The germline CDR1 and CDR2 sequences are MGHRA and YSYEKL. The trim removed 4 bases at V and 4 bases at J, leaving 2 bases unmatched. The CDR3 is 14 residues long.

The genes are TRBV7-2 and TRBJ2-1, with D unresolved. This CDR3 region has 12 residues. CDR1 SGHTA and CDR2 FQGNSA come from the germline V gene. Deletions cut 5 bases from V and 15 bases from J, with 17 bases between. The CDR3 is CASSHPGYPWFF. The CDR3 region has the DNA TGTGCCAGCAGCCACCCCGGGTATCCCTGGTTCTTC.

J is TRBJ2-3 and V is TRBV3-1 (or the pseudogene TRBV3-2); D not resolved. This CDR3 is 14 amino acids long. Trimming removed 0 bases at V and 7 bases at J, with 11 bases between. Germline V gene data show CDR1 as LGHDT and CDR2 as YNNKEL (reference sequence). The CDR3: CASSQDKPLNTQYF. The CDR3 bases are TGTGCCAGCAGCCAAGATAAACCTTTAAATACGCAGTATTTT.

This chain uses TRBV18 with TRBJ1-4; 8 bases fit TRBD1. This CDR3 spans 13 amino acids. The germline gives CDR1 KGHSH, CDR2 LQKENI. V trimming: 5 bases; J trimming: 9 bases; junction bases outside the gene matches: 5. The CDR3 is CASSSGQGQKLFF. The CDR3 coding sequence is TGTGCCAGCTCATCCGGACAGGGCCAAAAACTGTTTTTT.

The J gene is TRBJ2-7, the V gene TRBV6-5; D ambiguous. Trimming took 2 bases from V and 6 from J, leaving 14 bases between them. Germline-derived CDR1 and CDR2 are MNHEY and SVGAGI. This CDR3 has 14 residues. The CDR3 is CASSYGNPSTEQYF. The CDR3 nucleotides are TGTGCCAGCAGTTACGGCAACCCAAGCACCGAGCAGTACTTC.

The DNA of the CDR3 is TGTGCCATCACCCCCGTAGGGACAGACTATGGCTACACCTTC. Translating it yields CAITPVGTDYGYTF. The chain combines TRBV28 with TRBJ1-2, with 7 bases aligning to TRBD1. The CDR3 is 14 amino acids. J lost 3 bases, V lost 10 bases, and 11 bases had no gene match. Germline assignment: CDR1 MDHEN and CDR2 SYDVKM.